A single sample gave rise to the 5 T cell receptor beta chains below, sequenced in a study of Ad26.COV2.S vaccination and SARS-CoV-2 variants. TCRdb's copy holds only in-frame clones and misses some; the assay was immunoSEQ multiplex PCR. The data hold about 350,000 clones, with 85% to 90% observed a single time. Treatment specified: around 19 received Ad26.COV2.S at low or high dose, single or two shots; 5 received placebo; per-sample allocation not given. Material that was analyzed had been drawn on day 63 after the first vaccine or placebo injection. Sequenced material: peripheral blood, taken in a trial of Ad26.COV2.S vaccine versus placebo. The receptors shown here come from a person between 18 and 65 years old who received the Ad26.COV2.S COVID-19 vaccine or a placebo.

This chain uses TRBV7-9 with TRBJ2-5, with D perhaps given as TRBD1 or TRBD2 (6 bases each). The CDR3 runs 12 residues. Germline V gives CDR1 SEHNR, CDR2 FQNEAQ (reference sequence). With 6 bases removed from V and 10 bases from J, the gap between germline ends came to 15 bases. The CDR3 region is CASRGGPPHQYF. In nucleotides, the CDR3 is TGTGCCAGCAGGGGGGGCCCCCCACACCAGTACTTC.

This clone was picked up many times. The rearrangement uses TRBV7-9 and TRBJ1-5; TRBD1 might be the D (5 bases). This CDR3 is 14 amino acids long. Germline assignment: CDR1 SEHNR and CDR2 FQNEAQ (reference sequence). V gave up 1 base and J gave up 9 bases, with 13 bases separating them. CDR3 DNA sequence: TGTGCCAGCAGCTTAGGAGGGACTTCAGTGCCCCAGCATTTT. This sequence encodes CASSLGGTSVPQHF.

The rearrangement joins TRBV9 to TRBJ2-5, with 9 bases identical to TRBD1. After removal of 0 bases from V and 3 bases from J, the junction contained 0 bases not matched to a gene. The germline gives CDR1 SGDLS, CDR2 YYNGEE. The CDR3 is 14 residues long. The CDR3 sequence: CASSVGTGEETQYF. CDR3 coding DNA: TGTGCCAGCAGCGTAGGGACAGGGGAAGAGACCCAGTACTTC.

This sequence joins TRBV7-8 and TRBJ2-1, with 13 bases identical to TRBD2. Germline CDR1 reads SGHVS; CDR2 reads FQNEAQ. The CDR3 consists of 17 residues. V shed 5 bases and J 4 bases; nucleotides not matched to a gene: 8. CDR3 DNA sequence: TGTGCCAGCAGCCAACTAGCGGGAGGGCGGGGTTACAATGAGCAGTTCTTC. Its translation is CASSQLAGGRGYNEQFF.

The chain links TRBV27 to TRBJ2-7; D not resolved. The V gene's germline CDR1 is MNHEY and CDR2 SMNVEV (reference sequence). The CDR3 length is 14 residues. Trimming took 4 bases from V and 3 from J, leaving 13 bases between them. CDR3 DNA: TGTGCCAGCAGTTGGAATGGACCGAGCTACGAGCAGTACTTC. Its translation is CASSWNGPSYEQYF.